This TCR beta chain came from a study of blood T cell repertoires in COVID-19. Study context: Acute and convalescent COVID-19 specimens originated in the United States, Italy and Spain. The cDNA or gDNA used as material had been derived from T cells, B-cell-depleted T cells, or PBMCs.

The study drew participants aged about 18 to 89 years from around 24 US areas. Authors' data handling: Counts of nucleated cells, estimated from reference gene primer amplification, were obtained. Sequenced by immunoSEQ multiplex PCR; TCRdb stores in-frame clones only, minus some. The DNA gave D and trimming, while V, J and clone size come from that table. The sample yields around 250,000 clones, approximately 86% seen once. Germline-derived CDR1 and CDR2 are KGHSH and LQKENI. V was pared by 3 bases and J by 0 bases, with 18 bases between. The CDR3 has 17 amino acids. This sequence was found in a woman in her forties or fifties who had recovered from COVID-19. The rearrangement uses TRBV18 and TRBJ2-7, with D possibly matching TRBD2 (6 bases). The sequenced sample was PBMCs or T cells enriched from blood (not recorded which). CDR3 residues: CASSPPVWDFLSYEQYF. CDR3 nucleotide sequence: TGTGCCAGCTCACCGCCTGTTTGGGACTTCCTCTCCTACGAGCAGTACTTC. Using reference TRBV18 and TRBJ2-7 for the parts outside the CDR3, the full variable domain is NAGVMQNPRHLVRRRGQEARLRCSPMKGHSHVYWYRQLPEEGLKFMVYLQKENIIDESGMPKERFSAEFPKEGPSILRIQQVVRGDSAAYFCASSPPVWDFLSYEQYFGPGTRLTVT.